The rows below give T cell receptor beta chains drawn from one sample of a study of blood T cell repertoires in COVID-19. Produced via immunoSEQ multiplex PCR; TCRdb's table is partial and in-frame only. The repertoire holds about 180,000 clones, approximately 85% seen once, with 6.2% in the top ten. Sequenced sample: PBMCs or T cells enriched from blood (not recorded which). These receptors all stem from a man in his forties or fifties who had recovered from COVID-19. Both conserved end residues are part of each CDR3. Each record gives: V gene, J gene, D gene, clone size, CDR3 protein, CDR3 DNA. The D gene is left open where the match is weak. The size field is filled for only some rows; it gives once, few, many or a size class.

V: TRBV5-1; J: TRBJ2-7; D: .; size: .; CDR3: CASSYDGSSYEQYF; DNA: TGCGCCAGCAGCTATGACGGGAGCTCCTACGAGCAGTACTTC
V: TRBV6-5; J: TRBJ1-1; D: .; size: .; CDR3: CASNDRVNTEAFF; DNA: TGTGCCAGCAACGACCGGGTGAACACTGAAGCTTTCTTT
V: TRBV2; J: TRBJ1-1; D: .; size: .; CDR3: CASSLQENTEAFF; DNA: TGTGCCAGCAGTCTACAGGAGAACACTGAAGCTTTCTTT
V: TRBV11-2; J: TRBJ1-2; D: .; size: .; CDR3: CASSPTRASSNYGYTF; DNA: TGTGCCAGCAGCCCAACGCGGGCCTCCTCTAACTATGGCTACACCTTC
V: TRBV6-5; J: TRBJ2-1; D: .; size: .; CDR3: CASSPGGGEQFF; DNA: TGTGCCAGCAGCCCAGGGGGAGGTGAGCAGTTCTTC
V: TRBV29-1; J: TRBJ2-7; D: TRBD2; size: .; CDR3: CSVGSGMYHEQYF; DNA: TGCAGCGTTGGAAGCGGGATGTATCACGAGCAGTACTTC
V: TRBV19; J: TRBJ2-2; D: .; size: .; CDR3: CASSIGGSFTGELFF; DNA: TGTGCCAGTAGTATTGGGGGGTCCTTCACCGGGGAGCTGTTTTTT
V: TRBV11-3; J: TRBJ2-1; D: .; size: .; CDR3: CASSLDHQWSSYNEQFF; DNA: TGTGCCAGCAGCTTAGATCACCAGTGGAGCTCCTACAATGAGCAGTTCTTC
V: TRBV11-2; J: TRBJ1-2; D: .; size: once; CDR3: CASSLGQGTGGYTF; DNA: TGTGCCAGCAGCTTAGGGCAGGGTACAGGTGGCTACACCTTC
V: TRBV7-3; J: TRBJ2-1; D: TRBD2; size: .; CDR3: CASSLRAGVNYNEQFF; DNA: TGTGCCAGCAGCCTAAGGGCGGGAGTCAATTACAATGAGCAGTTCTTC
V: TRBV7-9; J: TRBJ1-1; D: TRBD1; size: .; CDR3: CASSPVGGLNTEAFF; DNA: TGTGCCAGCAGCCCCGTAGGGGGCCTGAACACTGAAGCTTTCTTT
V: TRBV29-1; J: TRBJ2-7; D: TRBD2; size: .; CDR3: CSVEELGGSGYEQYF; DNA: TGCAGCGTTGAAGAACTCGGGGGGTCTGGCTACGAGCAGTACTTC
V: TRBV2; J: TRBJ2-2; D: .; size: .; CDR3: CASSVDINTGELFF; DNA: TGTGCCAGCAGTGTGGACATTAACACCGGGGAGCTGTTTTTT
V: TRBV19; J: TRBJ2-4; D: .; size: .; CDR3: CASSIWRVEAKNIQYF; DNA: TGTGCCAGTAGTATTTGGCGGGTGGAGGCCAAAAACATTCAGTACTTC
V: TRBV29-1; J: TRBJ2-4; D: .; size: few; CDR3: CSVEESGNIQYF; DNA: TGCAGCGTTGAAGAGAGCGGAAACATTCAGTACTTC
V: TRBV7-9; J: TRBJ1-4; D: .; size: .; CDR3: CASSSYTAELFF; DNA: TGTGCCAGCAGCTCTTACACGGCGGAACTGTTTTTT
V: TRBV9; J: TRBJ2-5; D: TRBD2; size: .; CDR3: CASSVGGGGAQETQYF; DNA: TGTGCCAGCAGCGTAGGCGGCGGGGGGGCCCAAGAGACCCAGTACTTC
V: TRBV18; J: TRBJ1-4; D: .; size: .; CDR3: CASSPARVGEKLFF; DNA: TGTGCCAGCTCACCAGCGCGGGTCGGCGAAAAACTGTTTTTT
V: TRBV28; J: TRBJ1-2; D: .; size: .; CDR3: CASSPSDWIYGYTF; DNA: TGTGCCAGCAGCCCTTCTGACTGGATCTATGGCTACACCTTC
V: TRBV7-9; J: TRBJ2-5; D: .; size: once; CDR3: CASSLGRGSPETQYF; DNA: TGTGCCAGCAGCTTAGGCAGGGGATCCCCAGAGACCCAGTACTTC
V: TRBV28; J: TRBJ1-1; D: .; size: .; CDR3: CASAPRRRGTEAFF; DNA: TGTGCCAGCGCCCCGAGACGCCGGGGCACTGAAGCTTTCTTT
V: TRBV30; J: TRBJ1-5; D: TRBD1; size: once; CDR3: CAWASGTESNQPQHF; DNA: TGTGCCTGGGCCTCCGGGACAGAGAGTAATCAGCCCCAGCATTTT
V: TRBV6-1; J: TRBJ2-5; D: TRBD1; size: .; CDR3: CASSELQGKQETQYF; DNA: TGTGCCAGCAGTGAACTACAGGGGAAACAAGAGACCCAGTACTTC
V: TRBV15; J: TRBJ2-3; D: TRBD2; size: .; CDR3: CATSGLAGGDTQYF; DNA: TGTGCCACCAGCGGGCTAGCGGGAGGGGATACGCAGTATTTT
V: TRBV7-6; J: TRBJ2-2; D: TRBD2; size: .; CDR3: CASRLGLAGGGAGELFF; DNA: TGTGCCAGCAGGCTCGGACTAGCGGGAGGTGGGGCCGGGGAGCTGTTTTTT
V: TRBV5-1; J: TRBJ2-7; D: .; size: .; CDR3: CASSLEGFVYEQYF; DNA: TGCGCCAGCAGCTTGGAGGGGTTTGTATACGAGCAGTACTTC
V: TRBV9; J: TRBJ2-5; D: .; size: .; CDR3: CASSVGGIQETQYF; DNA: TGTGCCAGCAGCGTAGGAGGGATCCAAGAGACCCAGTACTTC
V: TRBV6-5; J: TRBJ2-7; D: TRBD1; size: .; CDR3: CASSLGQGNYEQYF; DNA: TGTGCCAGCAGCCTAGGACAGGGTAATTACGAGCAGTACTTC
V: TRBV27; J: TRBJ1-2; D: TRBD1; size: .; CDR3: CASSRTGGYYGYTF; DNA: TGTGCCAGCAGTAGGACAGGGGGCTACTATGGCTACACCTTC
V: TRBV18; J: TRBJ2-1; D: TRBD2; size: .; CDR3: CASSPILGGTSGDNEQFF; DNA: TGTGCCAGCTCACCTATATTGGGAGGGACTAGCGGGGACAATGAGCAGTTCTTC
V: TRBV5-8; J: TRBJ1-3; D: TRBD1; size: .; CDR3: CASSPGQGGNTIYF; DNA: TGTGCCAGCAGCCCGGGACAGGGAGGAAACACCATATATTTT
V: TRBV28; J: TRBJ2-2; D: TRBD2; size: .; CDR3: CASRGSGFASGSWGPTGELFF; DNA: TGTGCCAGCAGGGGGTCTGGGTTCGCTAGCGGGAGCTGGGGCCCCACCGGGGAGCTGTTTTTT
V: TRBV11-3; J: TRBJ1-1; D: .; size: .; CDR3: CASSLEAGKGTEAFF; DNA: TGTGCCAGCAGCTTAGAGGCAGGGAAGGGCACTGAAGCTTTCTTT
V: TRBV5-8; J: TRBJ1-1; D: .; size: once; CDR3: CASSFRGLGTEAFF; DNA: TGTGCCAGCAGCTTTAGAGGGCTTGGCACTGAAGCTTTCTTT
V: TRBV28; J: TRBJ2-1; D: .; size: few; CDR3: CASTPRQGGQFF; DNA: TGTGCCAGCACCCCTCGACAGGGAGGGCAGTTCTTC
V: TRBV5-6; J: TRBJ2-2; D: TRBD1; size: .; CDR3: CASSTRQGAVAGELFF; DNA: TGTGCCAGCAGCACCAGACAGGGGGCGGTTGCCGGGGAGCTGTTTTTT
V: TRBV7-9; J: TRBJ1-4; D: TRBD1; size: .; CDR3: CASGGQDLATNEKLFF; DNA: TGTGCCAGCGGCGGACAGGACCTTGCAACTAATGAAAAACTGTTTTTT
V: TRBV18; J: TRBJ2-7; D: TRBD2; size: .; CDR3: CASSAGTSGNTKIYEQYF; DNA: TGTGCCAGCTCGGCAGGGACTAGCGGGAATACTAAAATCTACGAGCAGTACTTC
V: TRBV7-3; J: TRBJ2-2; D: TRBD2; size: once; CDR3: CASSPSVRAGAHTGELFF; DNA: TGTGCCAGCAGCCCGTCGGTCCGAGCGGGGGCCCACACCGGGGAGCTGTTTTTT
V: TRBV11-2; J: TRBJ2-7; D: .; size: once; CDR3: CASSRQGGTGSSYEQYF; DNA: TGTGCCAGCAGCCGACAGGGAGGTACGGGGAGCTCCTACGAGCAGTACTTC
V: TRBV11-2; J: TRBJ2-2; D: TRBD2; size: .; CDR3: CASSSRTSGYTGELFF; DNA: TGTGCCAGCAGCTCGCGGACTAGCGGCTACACCGGGGAGCTGTTTTTT
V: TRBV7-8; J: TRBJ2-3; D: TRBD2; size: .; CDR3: CASSLGLIAGNLGADTQYF; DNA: TGTGCCAGCAGCTTAGGTCTGATAGCGGGGAATCTAGGGGCAGATACGCAGTATTTT
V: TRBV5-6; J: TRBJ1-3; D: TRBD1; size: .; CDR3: CASSGTGVPSLTGNTIYF; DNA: TGTGCCAGCAGCGGGACAGGGGTCCCTTCACTAACTGGAAACACCATATATTTT
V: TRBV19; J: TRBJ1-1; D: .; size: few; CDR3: CASSTGLGADTEAFF; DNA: TGTGCCAGTAGTACCGGTTTAGGGGCAGACACTGAAGCTTTCTTT
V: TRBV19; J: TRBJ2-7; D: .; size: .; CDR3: CASSIAWDISYEQYF; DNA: TGTGCCAGTAGTATAGCCTGGGACATCTCCTACGAGCAGTACTTC
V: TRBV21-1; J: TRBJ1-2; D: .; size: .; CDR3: CASSNVYCQQAPNYGYTF; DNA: TGTGCCAGCAGCAACGTCTATTGCCAGCAGGCGCCAAACTATGGCTACACCTTC
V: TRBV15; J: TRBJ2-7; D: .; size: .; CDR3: CATSRDYGGGSDEQYF; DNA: TGTGCCACCAGCAGAGATTACGGAGGGGGCTCGGACGAGCAGTACTTC
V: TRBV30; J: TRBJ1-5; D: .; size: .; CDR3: CAWSGTLNQPQHF; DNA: TGTGCCTGGAGTGGGACACTGAATCAGCCCCAGCATTTT
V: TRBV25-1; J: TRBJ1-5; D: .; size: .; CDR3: CASRETGPGNQPQHF; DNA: TGTGCCAGCAGAGAAACAGGGCCCGGCAATCAGCCCCAGCATTTT
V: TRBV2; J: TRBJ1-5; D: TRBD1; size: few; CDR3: CASSTSGQGNQPQHF; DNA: TGTGCCAGCAGTACCTCGGGACAGGGTAATCAGCCCCAGCATTTT
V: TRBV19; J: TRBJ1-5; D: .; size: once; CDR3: CASSIDLRQGLGANQPQHF; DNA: TGTGCCAGTAGTATAGATCTGCGGCAGGGGCTAGGGGCTAATCAGCCCCAGCATTTT
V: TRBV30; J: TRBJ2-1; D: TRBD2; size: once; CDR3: CAWSVPRGTGNEQFF; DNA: TGTGCCTGGAGTGTCCCGCGGGGGACGGGGAATGAGCAGTTCTTC
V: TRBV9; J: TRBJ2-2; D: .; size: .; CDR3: CASSLHKGQGDTGELFF; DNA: TGTGCCAGCAGCCTCCACAAGGGGCAGGGTGACACCGGGGAGCTGTTTTTT
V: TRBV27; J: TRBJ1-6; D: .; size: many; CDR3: CASSTGWDSPLHF; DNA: TGTGCCAGCAGTACGGGGTGGGATTCACCCCTCCACTTT
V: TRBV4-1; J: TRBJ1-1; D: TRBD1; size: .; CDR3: CASSHETKGAENEAFF; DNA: TGCGCCAGCAGCCATGAAACTAAGGGGGCGGAGAATGAAGCTTTCTTT
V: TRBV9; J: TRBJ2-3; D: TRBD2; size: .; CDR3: CASSGGDYSTDTQYF; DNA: TGTGCCAGCAGCGGGGGGGACTACAGCACAGATACGCAGTATTTT
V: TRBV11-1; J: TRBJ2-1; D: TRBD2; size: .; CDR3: CASSPLWGGPKGEQFF; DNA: TGTGCCAGCAGCCCACTATGGGGAGGGCCTAAGGGAGAGCAGTTCTTC
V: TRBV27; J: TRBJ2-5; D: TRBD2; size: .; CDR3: CASGTRREGQETQYF; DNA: TGTGCCAGCGGAACTCGTAGGGAGGGGCAAGAGACCCAGTACTTC
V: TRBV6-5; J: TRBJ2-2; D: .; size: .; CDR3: CASRTQNTGELFF; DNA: TGTGCCAGCCGGACACAGAACACCGGGGAGCTGTTTTTT